This TCR beta chain is from a study of shared clonotypes between healthy human individuals. General study findings and limits: Only blood samples were collected, and tissue repertoires likely differ. Unshared clonotypes carried lower generation probabilities than those common to all four donors.

CDR1 SGHVS and CDR2 FNYEAQ come from the germline V gene. This CDR3 is built from 11 residues. The ends were cut back, 5 bases at V and 7 bases at J, with 9 bases in the middle. Turning to this clone: As yet, its antigen is unknown.

The assay was immunoSEQ multiplex PCR, and TCRdb's table has in-frame clones only and misses some. The repertoire holds around 990,000 clones, approximately 75% seen once, with about 0.94% in the top ten. The sequenced sample consisted of memory CD4+ T cells from PBMCs. Subset defined: CD45RA-negative fraction. The chain employs TRBV7-6 and TRBJ2-7; the D is unclear. The origin of this receptor is a man aged 18 to 30 in good health. Some clones in this sample may be carry-over from other donors' samples. CDR3 residues: CASSLGDEQYF. CDR3 DNA: TGTGCCAGCAGCCTAGGTGATGAGCAGTACTTC.